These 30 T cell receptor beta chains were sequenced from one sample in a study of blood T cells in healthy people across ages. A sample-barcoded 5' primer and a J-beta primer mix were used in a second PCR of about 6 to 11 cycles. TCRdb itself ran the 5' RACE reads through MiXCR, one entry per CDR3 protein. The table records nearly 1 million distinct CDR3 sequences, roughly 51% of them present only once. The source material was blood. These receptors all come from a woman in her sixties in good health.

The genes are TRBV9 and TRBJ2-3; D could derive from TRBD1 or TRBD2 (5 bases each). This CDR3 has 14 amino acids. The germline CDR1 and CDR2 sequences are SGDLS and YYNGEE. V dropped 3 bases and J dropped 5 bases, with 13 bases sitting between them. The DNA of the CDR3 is TGTGCCAGCAGCGCGGACGGGACGGGAGATACGCAGTATTTT. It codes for CASSADGTGDTQYF.

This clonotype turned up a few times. The CDR3 bases are TGCAAAGGCAGCTCCTACAATGAGCAGTTCTTC. This translates into CKGSSYNEQFF. The chain is built from TRBV29-1 and TRBJ2-1; D remains ambiguous. CDR3 size: 11 residues. The germline V gene encodes CDR1 SQVTM and CDR2 ANQGSEA.

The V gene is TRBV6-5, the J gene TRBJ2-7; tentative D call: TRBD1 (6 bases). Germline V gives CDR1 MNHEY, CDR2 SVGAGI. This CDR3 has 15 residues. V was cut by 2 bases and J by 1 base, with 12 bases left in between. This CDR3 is CASSYVIQGSYEQYF. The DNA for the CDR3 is TGTGCCAGCAGTTACGTAATACAGGGTTCCTACGAGCAGTACTTC.

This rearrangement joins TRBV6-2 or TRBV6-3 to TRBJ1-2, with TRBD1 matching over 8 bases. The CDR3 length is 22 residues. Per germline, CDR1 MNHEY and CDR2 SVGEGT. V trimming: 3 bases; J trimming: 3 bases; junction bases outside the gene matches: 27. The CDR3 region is CASSYARGTASSGDRQDYGYTF. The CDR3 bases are TGTGCCAGCAGTTATGCCCGGGGAACGGCGAGCTCCGGGGACAGGCAAGACTATGGCTACACCTTC.

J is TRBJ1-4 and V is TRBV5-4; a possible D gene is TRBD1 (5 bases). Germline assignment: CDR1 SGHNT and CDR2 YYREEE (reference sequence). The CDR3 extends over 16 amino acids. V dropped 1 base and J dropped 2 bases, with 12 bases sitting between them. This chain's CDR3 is CASSLRGDATNEKLFF. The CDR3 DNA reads TGTGCCAGCAGCTTGAGAGGGGATGCGACTAATGAAAAACTGTTTTTT.

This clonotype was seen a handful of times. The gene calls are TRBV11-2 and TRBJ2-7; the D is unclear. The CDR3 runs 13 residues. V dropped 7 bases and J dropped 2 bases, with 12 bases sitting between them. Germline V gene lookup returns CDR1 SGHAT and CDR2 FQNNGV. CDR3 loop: CASKRTAAYEQYF. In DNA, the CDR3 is TGTGCCAGCAAAAGGACCGCTGCCTACGAGCAGTACTTC.

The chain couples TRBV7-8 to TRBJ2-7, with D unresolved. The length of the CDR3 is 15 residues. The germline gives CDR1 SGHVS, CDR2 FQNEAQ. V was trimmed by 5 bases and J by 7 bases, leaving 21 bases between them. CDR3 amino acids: CASSGSRVLGWEQYF. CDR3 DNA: TGTGCCAGCAGCGGCTCTCGTGTTCTTGGGTGGGAGCAGTACTTC.

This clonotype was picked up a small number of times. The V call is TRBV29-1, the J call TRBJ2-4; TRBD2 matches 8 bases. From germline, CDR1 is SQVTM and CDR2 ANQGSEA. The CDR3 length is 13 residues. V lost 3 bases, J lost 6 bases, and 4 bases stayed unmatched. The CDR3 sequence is CSVETGGGNIQYF. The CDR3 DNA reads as TGCAGCGTTGAGACGGGAGGGGGAAACATTCAGTACTTC.

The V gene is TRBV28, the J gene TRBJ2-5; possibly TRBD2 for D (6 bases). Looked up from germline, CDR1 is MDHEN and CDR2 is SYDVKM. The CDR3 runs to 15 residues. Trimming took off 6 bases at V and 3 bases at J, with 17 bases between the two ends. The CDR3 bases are TGTGCCAGCAGCTGGCGGGTAGGCGGGGAAGAGACCCAGTACTTC. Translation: CASSWRVGGEETQYF.

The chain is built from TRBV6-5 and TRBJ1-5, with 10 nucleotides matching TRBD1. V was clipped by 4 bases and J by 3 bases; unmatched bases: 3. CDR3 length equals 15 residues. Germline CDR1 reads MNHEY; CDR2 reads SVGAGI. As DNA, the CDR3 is TGTGCCAGCAGTTCGGGACAGGGGATCAATCAGCCCCAGCATTTT. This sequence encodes CASSSGQGINQPQHF.

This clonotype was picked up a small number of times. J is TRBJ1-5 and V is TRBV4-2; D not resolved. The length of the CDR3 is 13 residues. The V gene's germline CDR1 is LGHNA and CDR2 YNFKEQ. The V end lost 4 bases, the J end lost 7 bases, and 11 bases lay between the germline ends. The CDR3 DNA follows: TGTGCCAGCAGCCCAAGACCCGGACAGCCCCAGCATTTT. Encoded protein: CASSPRPGQPQHF.

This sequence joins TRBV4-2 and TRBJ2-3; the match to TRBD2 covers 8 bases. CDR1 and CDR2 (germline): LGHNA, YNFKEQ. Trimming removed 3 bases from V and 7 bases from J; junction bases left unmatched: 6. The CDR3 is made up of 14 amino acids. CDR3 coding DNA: TGTGCCAGCAGCCACGACGGGGGGGACCATACGCAGTATTTT. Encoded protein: CASSHDGGDHTQYF.

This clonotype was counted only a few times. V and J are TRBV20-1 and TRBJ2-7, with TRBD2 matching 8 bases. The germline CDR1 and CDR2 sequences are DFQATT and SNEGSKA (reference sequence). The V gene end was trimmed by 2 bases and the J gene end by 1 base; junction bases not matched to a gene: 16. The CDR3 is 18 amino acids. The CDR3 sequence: CSARPRDSGTHTSYEQYF. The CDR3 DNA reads TGCAGTGCTAGACCTCGGGATAGCGGGACCCATACTTCCTACGAGCAGTACTTC.

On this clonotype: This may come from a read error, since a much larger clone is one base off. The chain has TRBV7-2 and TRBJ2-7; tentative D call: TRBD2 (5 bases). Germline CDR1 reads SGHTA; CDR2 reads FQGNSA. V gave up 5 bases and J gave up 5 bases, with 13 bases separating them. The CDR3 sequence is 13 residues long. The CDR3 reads CASSRWEPDEQYF. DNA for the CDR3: TGTGCCAGCAGCCGATGGGAGCCTGACGAGCAGTACTTC.

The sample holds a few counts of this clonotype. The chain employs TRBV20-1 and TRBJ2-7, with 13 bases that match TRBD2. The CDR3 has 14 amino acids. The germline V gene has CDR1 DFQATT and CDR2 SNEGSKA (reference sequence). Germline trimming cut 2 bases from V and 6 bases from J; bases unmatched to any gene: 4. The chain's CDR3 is CSARWTSGSFEQYF. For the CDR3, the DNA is TGCAGTGCTAGATGGACTAGCGGGAGTTTCGAGCAGTACTTC.

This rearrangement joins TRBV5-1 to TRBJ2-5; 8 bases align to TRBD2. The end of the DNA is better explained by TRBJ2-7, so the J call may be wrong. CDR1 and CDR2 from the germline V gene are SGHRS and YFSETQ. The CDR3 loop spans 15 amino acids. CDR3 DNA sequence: TGCGCCAGCAGCTCCAGGGGACTAGTAATCCACGAGCAGTACTTC. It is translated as CASSSRGLVIHEQYF.

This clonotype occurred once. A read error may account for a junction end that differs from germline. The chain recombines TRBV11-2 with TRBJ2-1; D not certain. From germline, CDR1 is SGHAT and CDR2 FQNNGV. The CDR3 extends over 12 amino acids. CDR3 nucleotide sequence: TGTGCCTGCAGCTTAGAAAGGCCTGAGCAGTTCTTC. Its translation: CACSLERPEQFF.

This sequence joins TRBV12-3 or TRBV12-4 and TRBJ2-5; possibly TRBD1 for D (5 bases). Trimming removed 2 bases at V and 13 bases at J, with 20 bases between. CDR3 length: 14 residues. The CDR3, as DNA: TGTGCCAGCAGTTTATGGACACCCGACAATGAGCTGTACTTC. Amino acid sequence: CASSLWTPDNELYF.

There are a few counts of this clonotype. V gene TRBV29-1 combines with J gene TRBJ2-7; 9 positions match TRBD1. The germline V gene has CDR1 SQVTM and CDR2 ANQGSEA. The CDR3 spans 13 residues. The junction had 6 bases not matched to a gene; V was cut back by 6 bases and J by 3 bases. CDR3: CSVRQGVFYEQYF. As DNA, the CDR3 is TGCAGCGTGCGACAGGGGGTATTCTACGAGCAGTACTTC.

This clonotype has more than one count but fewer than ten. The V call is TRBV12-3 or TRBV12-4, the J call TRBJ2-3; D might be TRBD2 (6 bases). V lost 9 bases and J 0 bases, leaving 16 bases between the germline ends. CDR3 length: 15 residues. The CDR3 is CASLEWGRSTDTQYF. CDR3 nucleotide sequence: TGTGCCAGTCTAGAATGGGGGAGGAGCACAGATACGCAGTATTTT.

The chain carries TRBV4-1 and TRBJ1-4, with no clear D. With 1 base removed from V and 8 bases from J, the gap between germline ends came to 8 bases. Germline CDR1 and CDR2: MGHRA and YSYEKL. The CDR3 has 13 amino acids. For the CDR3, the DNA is TGCGCCAGCAGCCAAGCGTTTGGAGAAAAACTGTTTTTT. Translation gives CASSQAFGEKLFF.

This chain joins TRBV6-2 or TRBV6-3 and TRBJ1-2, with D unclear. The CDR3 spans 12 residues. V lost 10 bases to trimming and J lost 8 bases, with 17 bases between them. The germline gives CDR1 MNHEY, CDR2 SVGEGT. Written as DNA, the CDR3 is TGTGCCACCCTCAGAATCAGAGGCGGCTACACCTTC. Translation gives CATLRIRGGYTF.

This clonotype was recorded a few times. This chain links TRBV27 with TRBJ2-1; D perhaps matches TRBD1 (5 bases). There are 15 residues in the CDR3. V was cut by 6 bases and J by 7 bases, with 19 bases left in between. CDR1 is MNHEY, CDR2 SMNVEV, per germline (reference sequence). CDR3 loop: CASSSDSLYRNEQFF. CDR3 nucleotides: TGTGCCAGCAGCTCCGACAGCCTTTACAGGAATGAGCAGTTCTTC.

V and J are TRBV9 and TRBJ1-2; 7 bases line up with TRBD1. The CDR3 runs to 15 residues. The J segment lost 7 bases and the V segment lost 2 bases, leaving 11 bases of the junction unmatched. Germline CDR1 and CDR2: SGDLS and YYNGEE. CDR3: CASSVGTATYLGYTF. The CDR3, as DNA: TGTGCCAGCAGCGTGGGGACAGCCACTTATCTTGGCTACACCTTC. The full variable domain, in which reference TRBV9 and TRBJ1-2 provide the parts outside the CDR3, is DSGVTQTPKHLITATGQRVTLRCSPRSGDLSVYWYQQSLDQGLQFLIQYYNGEERAKGNILERFSAQQFPDLHSELNLSSLELGDSALYFCASSVGTATYLGYTFGSGTRLTVV.

In DNA form, the CDR3 reads TGTGCCAGCAGCGCGGGACAGCTGAATTCACCCCTCCACTTT. Translating gives CASSAGQLNSPLHF. The chain recombines TRBV12-3 or TRBV12-4 with TRBJ1-6, with TRBD1 identical over 7 bases. V lost 6 bases, J lost 7 bases, and 6 bases stayed unmatched. This CDR3 comprises 14 residues.

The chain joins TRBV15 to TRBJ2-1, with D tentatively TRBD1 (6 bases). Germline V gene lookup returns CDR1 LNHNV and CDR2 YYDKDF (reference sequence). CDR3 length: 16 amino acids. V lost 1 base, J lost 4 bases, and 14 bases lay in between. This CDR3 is CATSRVGTGKYNEQFF. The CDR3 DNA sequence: TGTGCCACCAGCAGAGTGGGAACAGGGAAATACAATGAGCAGTTCTTC. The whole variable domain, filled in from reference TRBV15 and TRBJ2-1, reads DAMVIQNPRYQVTQFGKPVTLSCSQTLNHNVMYWYQQKSSQAPKLLFHYYDKDFNNEADTPDNFQSRRPNTSFCFLDIRSPGLGDTAMYLCATSRVGTGKYNEQFFGPGTRLTVL.

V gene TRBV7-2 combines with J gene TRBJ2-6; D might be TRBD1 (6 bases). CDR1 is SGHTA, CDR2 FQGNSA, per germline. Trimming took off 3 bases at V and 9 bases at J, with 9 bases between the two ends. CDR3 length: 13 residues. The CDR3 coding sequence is TGTGCCAGCAGCTTGGGACAAAACAACGTCCTGACTTTC. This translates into CASSLGQNNVLTF.

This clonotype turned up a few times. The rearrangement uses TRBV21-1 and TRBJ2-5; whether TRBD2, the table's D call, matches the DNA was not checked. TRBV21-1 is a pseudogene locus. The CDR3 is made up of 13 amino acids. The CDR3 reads CASRPSGEETQYF. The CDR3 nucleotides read TGTGCCAGCAGACCTAGCGGAGAAGAGACCCAGTACTTC.

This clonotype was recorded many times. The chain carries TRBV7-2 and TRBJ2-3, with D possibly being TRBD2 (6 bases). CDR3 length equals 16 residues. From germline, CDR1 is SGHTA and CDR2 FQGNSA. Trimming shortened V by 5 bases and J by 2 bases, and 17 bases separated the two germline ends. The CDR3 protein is CASSPSSRTNTDTQYF. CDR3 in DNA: TGTGCCAGCAGCCCCTCCTCGCGGACTAACACAGATACGCAGTATTTT.

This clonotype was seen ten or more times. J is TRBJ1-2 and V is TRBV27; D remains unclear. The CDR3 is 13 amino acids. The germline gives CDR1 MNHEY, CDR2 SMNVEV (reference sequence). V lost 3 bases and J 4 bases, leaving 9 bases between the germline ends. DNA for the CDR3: TGTGCCAGCAGTTTTACCCTCGCCTATGGCTACACCTTC. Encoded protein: CASSFTLAYGYTF.